This TCR beta chain was documented in a study of cytomegalovirus exposure and HLA in healthy donors. In the study overall: Unique TCRs from HLA-typed donors, 70 million to 85 million of them, were held in an early data release.

Germline CDR1 and CDR2: MNHEY and SMNVEV (reference sequence). This CDR3 contains 14 residues. Trimming removed 8 bases from V and 3 bases from J; junction bases left unmatched: 9. Primers included in the PCR were 60 Vbeta and 13 Jbeta primers. Libraries were prepared by immunoSEQ multiplex PCR; TCRdb keeps only in-frame clonotypes and omits some of them. The repertoire holds over 150,000 clones, with roughly 87% as singletons. Sequenced: PBMCs. The TCR was taken from a woman under 40 in good health and CMV-seronegative. The chain is built from TRBV27 and TRBJ1-1; 7 nucleotides align to TRBD1. The DNA of the CDR3 is TGTGCCAGCGGGGTGCGACAGGGATACACTGAAGCTTTCTTT. Protein sequence: CASGVRQGYTEAFF.